At least ten counts were recorded for the clone carrying this T cell receptor beta chain. The sample originates from a study of Graves' ophthalmopathy and Graves' hyperthyroidism. The wider study: The blood sample was drawn at first diagnosis and before any treatment.

J was trimmed by 9 bases and V by 7 bases; bases with no gene match: 17. Germline V lookup: CDR1 SNHLY, CDR2 FYNNEI. This CDR3 has 15 amino acids. Each donor who had ophthalmopathy showed moderate-to-severe activity, a CAS of ≥3, a NOSPECS of ≥4, and a duration under 3 months. The sequenced template was RNA, covering the TCR beta CDR3 region. First-round RT-PCR relied on HTBI primers, and a second-round multiplex PCR came next. TCRdb re-called the multiplex PCR reads with MiXCR, one entry per CDR3 protein. This sample yields approximately 480,000 distinct CDR3 sequences, of which around an eighth are seen a single time; 9.8% belongs to the top ten.

The sample taken for sequencing was blood. The V and J genes are TRBV2 and TRBJ2-5, with 7 bases lining up with TRBD1. The TCR sequence derives from a woman under 40 with Graves' ophthalmopathy. The CDR3 region has the DNA TGTGCCAGCACGGTTGGGAGAAACAGGGGTGAGGCCCAGTACTTC. Encoded protein: CASTVGRNRGEAQYF.